The rows below give T cell receptor beta chains drawn from one sample of a study of blood T cell repertoires in COVID-19. The protocol was immunoSEQ multiplex PCR, while the TCRdb copy is restricted to in-frame clones and leaves out a portion. The sample has 250,000 to 350,000 clones; 85% to 90% are singletons. Input material: peripheral blood. The receptors stem from a woman aged 45-65 years with COVID-19, enrolled during active disease. Both conserved end residues are part of each CDR3. D genes are given only for firm matches. Size is omitted from some rows. Given values are once, few, many or a class for expanded clones.

J gene: TRBJ2-5; D gene: .; CDR3 length: 13; V gene: TRBV11-2; clone size: .; CDR3 DNA: TGTGCCAGCAGCCGCAACGGAGGGGAGACCCAGTACTTC; CDR3 protein: CASSRNGGETQYF
J gene: TRBJ2-7; D gene: .; CDR3 length: 11; V gene: TRBV12-3/TRBV12-4; clone size: .; CDR3 DNA: TGTGCCAGCAGTCCCCGCTACGAGCAGTACTTC; CDR3 protein: CASSPRYEQYF
J gene: TRBJ2-2; D gene: TRBD2; CDR3 length: 18; V gene: TRBV11-3; clone size: .; CDR3 DNA: TGTGCCAGCAGCCAGGTCCTTCTAGCGGGAGTGGGCACCGGGGAGCTGTTTTTT; CDR3 protein: CASSQVLLAGVGTGELFF
J gene: TRBJ2-1; D gene: TRBD2; CDR3 length: 19; V gene: TRBV7-7; clone size: .; CDR3 DNA: TGTGCTAGCAGCTTAAGCCCGACCTTAGCGGGAGTGGGGGAAAGTGAGCAGTTCTTC; CDR3 protein: CASSLSPTLAGVGESEQFF
J gene: TRBJ1-1; D gene: .; CDR3 length: 11; V gene: TRBV10-3; clone size: .; CDR3 DNA: TGTGCCATCAGTGGGCAGTATGAAGCTTTCTTT; CDR3 protein: CAISGQYEAFF
J gene: TRBJ2-1; D gene: TRBD2; CDR3 length: 15; V gene: TRBV27; clone size: .; CDR3 DNA: TGTGCCAGCAGTCCACTAGCGGCTGACTACAATGAGCAGTTCTTC; CDR3 protein: CASSPLAADYNEQFF
J gene: TRBJ1-4; D gene: .; CDR3 length: 14; V gene: TRBV19; clone size: once; CDR3 DNA: TGTGCCAGTAGTCAGCCGGGGGTTAATGAAAAACTGTTTTTT; CDR3 protein: CASSQPGVNEKLFF
J gene: TRBJ1-1; D gene: .; CDR3 length: 14; V gene: TRBV6-6; clone size: .; CDR3 DNA: TGTGCCAGCAGTTACGCCAACAGGGACACTGAAGCTTTCTTT; CDR3 protein: CASSYANRDTEAFF
J gene: TRBJ1-1; D gene: .; CDR3 length: 13; V gene: TRBV5-4; clone size: .; CDR3 DNA: TGTGCCAGCAGCTTGGGAGGGAACACTGAAGCTTTCTTT; CDR3 protein: CASSLGGNTEAFF
J gene: TRBJ2-7; D gene: .; CDR3 length: 11; V gene: TRBV30; clone size: .; CDR3 DNA: TGTGCCTGGAGAGTACTAGGGGAGCAGTACTTC; CDR3 protein: CAWRVLGEQYF
J gene: TRBJ2-1; D gene: .; CDR3 length: 17; V gene: TRBV19; clone size: once; CDR3 DNA: TGTGCCAGTTCGGCGCTAGGGGCGGGACAGTGGTACAATGAGCAGTTCTTC; CDR3 protein: CASSALGAGQWYNEQFF
J gene: TRBJ2-7; D gene: .; CDR3 length: 15; V gene: TRBV19; clone size: .; CDR3 DNA: TGTGCCAGTAGTATAGGTCGGGGGAAAGACTACGAGCAGTACTTC; CDR3 protein: CASSIGRGKDYEQYF
J gene: TRBJ2-3; D gene: .; CDR3 length: 16; V gene: TRBV9; clone size: .; CDR3 DNA: TGTGCCAGCGAGCGAGGGGGGGGCCCCTACCCAGATACGCAGTATTTT; CDR3 protein: CASERGGGPYPDTQYF
J gene: TRBJ1-2; D gene: .; CDR3 length: 14; V gene: TRBV4-2; clone size: few; CDR3 DNA: TGTGCCAGCAGCCAAGAGTCCGAGAACTATGGCTACACCTTC; CDR3 protein: CASSQESENYGYTF
J gene: TRBJ2-7; D gene: TRBD1; CDR3 length: 13; V gene: TRBV7-8; clone size: .; CDR3 DNA: TGTGCCAGCAGCTTCTGGGACAGCTACGAGCAGTACTTC; CDR3 protein: CASSFWDSYEQYF
J gene: TRBJ2-3; D gene: .; CDR3 length: 11; V gene: TRBV10-3; clone size: .; CDR3 DNA: TGTGCCACCTCGGGGGCAGATACGCAGTATTTT; CDR3 protein: CATSGADTQYF
J gene: TRBJ2-5; D gene: TRBD1; CDR3 length: 16; V gene: TRBV6-6; clone size: .; CDR3 DNA: TGTGCCAGCAGGATCACGGGACAGGGGTTCCAAGAGACCCAGTACTTC; CDR3 protein: CASRITGQGFQETQYF
J gene: TRBJ2-1; D gene: TRBD2; CDR3 length: 15; V gene: TRBV6-5; clone size: .; CDR3 DNA: TGTGCCAGCAGACCCAGCGGGAGCTCCTACAATGAGCAGTTCTTC; CDR3 protein: CASRPSGSSYNEQFF
J gene: TRBJ1-3; D gene: .; CDR3 length: 17; V gene: TRBV18; clone size: .; CDR3 DNA: TGTGCCAGCTCACCCCTCCCGCAGGGTAATTCTGGAAACACCATATATTTT; CDR3 protein: CASSPLPQGNSGNTIYF
J gene: TRBJ1-2; D gene: .; CDR3 length: 13; V gene: TRBV6-1; clone size: few; CDR3 DNA: TGTGCCAGCAGTGAAGGGTTACTGCGGGTGGGCACCTTC; CDR3 protein: CASSEGLLRVGTF
J gene: TRBJ1-2; D gene: TRBD1; CDR3 length: 13; V gene: TRBV12-3/TRBV12-4; clone size: .; CDR3 DNA: TGTGCCAGCAGAGGACAGGGCTTGTATGGCTACACCTTC; CDR3 protein: CASRGQGLYGYTF
J gene: TRBJ2-7; D gene: TRBD2; CDR3 length: 14; V gene: TRBV27; clone size: .; CDR3 DNA: TGTGCCAGCAGCACTGATAGCGGGTACCACGAGCAGTACTTC; CDR3 protein: CASSTDSGYHEQYF
J gene: TRBJ1-2; D gene: .; CDR3 length: 15; V gene: TRBV5-1; clone size: .; CDR3 DNA: TGCGCCAGCAGCTTGGCCGTCGGACAGCCTTTCGGCTACACCTTC; CDR3 protein: CASSLAVGQPFGYTF
J gene: TRBJ2-3; D gene: TRBD2; CDR3 length: 16; V gene: TRBV15; clone size: .; CDR3 DNA: TGTGCCACCAGCAGAGGCCCCAGCGGGAGAGGAGATACGCAGTATTTT; CDR3 protein: CATSRGPSGRGDTQYF
J gene: TRBJ1-1; D gene: TRBD1; CDR3 length: 14; V gene: TRBV2; clone size: .; CDR3 DNA: TGTGCCAGCAGTGAGCAGGGGGATCCCGCGAAGGCTTTCTTT; CDR3 protein: CASSEQGDPAKAFF
J gene: TRBJ2-3; D gene: .; CDR3 length: 14; V gene: TRBV19; clone size: .; CDR3 DNA: TGTGCCAGTAGTATAGCCAGGGCGGGATATACGCAGTATTTT; CDR3 protein: CASSIARAGYTQYF